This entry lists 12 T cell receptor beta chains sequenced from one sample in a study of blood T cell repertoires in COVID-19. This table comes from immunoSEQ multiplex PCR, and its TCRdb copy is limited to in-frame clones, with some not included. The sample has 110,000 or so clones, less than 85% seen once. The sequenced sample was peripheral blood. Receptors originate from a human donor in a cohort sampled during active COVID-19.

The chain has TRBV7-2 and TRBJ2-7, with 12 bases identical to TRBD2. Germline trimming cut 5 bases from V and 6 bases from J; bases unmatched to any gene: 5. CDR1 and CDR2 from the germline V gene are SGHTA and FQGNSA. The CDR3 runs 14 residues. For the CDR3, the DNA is TGTGCCAGCAGCCCTGGACTAGCGGGAACCGAGCAGTACTTC. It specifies CASSPGLAGTEQYF. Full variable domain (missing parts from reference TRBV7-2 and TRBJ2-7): GAGVSQSPSNKVTEKGKDVELRCDPISGHTALYWYRQSLGQGLEFLIYFQGNSAPDKSGLPSDRFSAERTGGSVSTLTIQRTQQEDSAVYLCASSPGLAGTEQYFGPGTRLTVT.

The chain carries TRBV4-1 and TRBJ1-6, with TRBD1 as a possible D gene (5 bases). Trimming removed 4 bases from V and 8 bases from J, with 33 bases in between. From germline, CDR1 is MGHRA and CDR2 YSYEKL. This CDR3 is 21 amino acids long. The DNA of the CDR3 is TGCGCCAGCAGCCTGGGAAGGACGGGGGTACAGAAGAAAGTATTAGATTCACCCCTCCACTTT. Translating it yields CASSLGRTGVQKKVLDSPLHF.

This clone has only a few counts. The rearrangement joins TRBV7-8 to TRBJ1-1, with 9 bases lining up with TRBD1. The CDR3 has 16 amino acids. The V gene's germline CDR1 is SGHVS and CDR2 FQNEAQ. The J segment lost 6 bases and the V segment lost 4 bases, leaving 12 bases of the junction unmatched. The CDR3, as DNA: TGTGCCAGCAGCTGGGTCCCGACAGGGGGTGTCCCTGAAGCTTTCTTT. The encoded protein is CASSWVPTGGVPEAFF.

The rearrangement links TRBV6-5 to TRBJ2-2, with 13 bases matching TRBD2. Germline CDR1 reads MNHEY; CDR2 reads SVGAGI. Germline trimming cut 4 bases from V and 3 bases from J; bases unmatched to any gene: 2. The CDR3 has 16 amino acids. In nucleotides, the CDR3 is TGTGCCAGCAGTTTACTAGCGGGGGGGTACACCGGGGAGCTGTTTTTT. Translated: CASSLLAGGYTGELFF.

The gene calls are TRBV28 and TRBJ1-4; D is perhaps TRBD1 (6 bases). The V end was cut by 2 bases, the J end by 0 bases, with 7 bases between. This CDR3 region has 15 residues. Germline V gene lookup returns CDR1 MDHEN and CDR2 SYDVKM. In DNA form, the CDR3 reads TGTGCCAGCAGTTTACAGGGGTCAACTAATGAAAAACTGTTTTTT. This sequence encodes CASSLQGSTNEKLFF. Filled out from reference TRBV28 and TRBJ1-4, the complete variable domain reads DVKVTQSSRYLVKRTGEKVFLECVQDMDHENMFWYRQDPGLGLRLIYFSYDVKMKEKGDIPEGYSVSREKKERFSLILESASTNQTSMYLCASSLQGSTNEKLFFGSGTQLSVL.

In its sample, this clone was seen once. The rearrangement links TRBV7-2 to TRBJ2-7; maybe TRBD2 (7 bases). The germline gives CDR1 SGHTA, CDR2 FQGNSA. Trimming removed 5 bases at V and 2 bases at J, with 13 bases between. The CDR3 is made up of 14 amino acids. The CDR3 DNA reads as TGTGCCAGCAGCCCACCGGGGGGCGCCTACGAGCAGTACTTC. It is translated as CASSPPGGAYEQYF.

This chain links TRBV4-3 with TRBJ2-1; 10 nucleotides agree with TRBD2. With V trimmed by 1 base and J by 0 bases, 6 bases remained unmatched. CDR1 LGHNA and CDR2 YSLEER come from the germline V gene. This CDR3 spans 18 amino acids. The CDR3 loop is CASSQGPSGGFSYNEQFF. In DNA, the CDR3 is TGCGCCAGCAGCCAAGGCCCTAGCGGGGGTTTCTCCTACAATGAGCAGTTCTTC.

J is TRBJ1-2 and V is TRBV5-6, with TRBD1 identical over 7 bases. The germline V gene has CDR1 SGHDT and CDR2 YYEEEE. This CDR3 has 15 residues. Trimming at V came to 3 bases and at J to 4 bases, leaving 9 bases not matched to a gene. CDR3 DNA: TGTGCCAGCAGCTACCGAACAGGGGCCCCCTATGGCTACACCTTC. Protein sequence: CASSYRTGAPYGYTF.

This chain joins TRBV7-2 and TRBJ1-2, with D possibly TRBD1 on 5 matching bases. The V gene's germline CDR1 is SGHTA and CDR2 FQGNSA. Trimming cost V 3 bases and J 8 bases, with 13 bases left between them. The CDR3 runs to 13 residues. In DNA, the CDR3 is TGTGCCAGCAGCTTGCAGGGCCCCCTGGGCTACACCTTC. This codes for CASSLQGPLGYTF.

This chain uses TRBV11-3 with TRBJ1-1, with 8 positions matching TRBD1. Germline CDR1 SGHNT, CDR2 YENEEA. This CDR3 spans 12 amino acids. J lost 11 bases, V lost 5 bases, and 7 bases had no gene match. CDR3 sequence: CASSQGQGYAFF. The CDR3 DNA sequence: TGTGCCAGCAGCCAAGGACAGGGTTACGCTTTCTTT.

The CDR3 here is CASSLRGDPYEQYF. In DNA, the CDR3 is TGTGCCAGCAGCTTGCGGGGGGACCCCTACGAGCAGTACTTC. The rearrangement uses TRBV5-5 and TRBJ2-7, with 7 bases lining up with TRBD2. The V gene's germline CDR1 is SGHKS and CDR2 YYEKEE (reference sequence). Germline trimming cut 1 base from V and 2 bases from J; bases unmatched to any gene: 3. The CDR3 contains 14 residues.

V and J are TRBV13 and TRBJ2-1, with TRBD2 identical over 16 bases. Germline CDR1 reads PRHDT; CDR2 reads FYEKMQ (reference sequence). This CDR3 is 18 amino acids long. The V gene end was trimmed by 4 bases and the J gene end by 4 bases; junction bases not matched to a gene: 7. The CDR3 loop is CASSYPGLAGGGYNEQFF. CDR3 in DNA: TGTGCCAGCAGCTACCCGGGACTAGCGGGGGGGGGTTACAATGAGCAGTTCTTC.